The text below deals with one TCR beta chain. No antigen is known for it. Trimming removed 5 bases at V and 7 bases at J, with 21 bases between. Germline lookup yields CDR1 SGHTA and CDR2 FQGNSA. The length of the CDR3 is 15 residues. Profiling relied on immunoSEQ multiplex PCR, and the TCRdb table lists in-frame clones only, not all of them. The table lists around 70,000 clones, about 64% of them singletons. This specimen comes from a study of cytotoxic CD8 clonotypes in ibrutinib-treated CLL. Study as a whole: Among the patients, about a dozen presented as relapsed/refractory and 15 as treatment-naive; approximately 17 showed unmutated IGHV. Overall study findings and caveats: Baseline-level clonality went beyond age-matched healthy donors and moved in step with circulating CD8+ T-cell counts.

This sample comprised PBMCs, obtained after 12 months of ibrutinib treatment. The TCR originated in a human donor with chronic lymphocytic leukemia. V is TRBV7-2 and J is TRBJ2-7; the D call may be TRBD1 or TRBD2 (5 bases each). As DNA, the CDR3 is TGTGCCAGCAGCCCCCGGTTTGAGGGGACGGGGGAGCAGTACTTC. This gives the protein CASSPRFEGTGEQYF.